The T cell receptor (beta chain) under discussion was sequenced for a study of shared clonotypes between healthy human individuals (dated by TCRdb to 2018 to 2020). In the study overall: The cohort comprised two women and a few men aged 18 to 49 years. Leukapheresis yielded between about 0.94 and 8.9 billion PBMCs per donor. Different laboratories and diverse techniques were used to prepare libraries and sequence TCR repertoires, to increase sequencing depth and limit assay-specific biases. Blood TCR repertoires of a handful of healthy adults were deeply sequenced to estimate repertoire size and the extent of clonotype sharing between individuals. Per donor, three plates each were used for CD4 naive and CD4 memory, two for CD8 naive, and one for CD8 memory. The paper's findings and limits, for the study overall: Sharing across a few donors was observed for 4.5% to 6.5% of naive CD4, 3% to 3.5% of naive CD8, about 2.3% of memory CD4, and roughly 0.4% of memory CD8 clonotypes. Compared with non-shared clonotypes, clonotypes shared by all four sorted-subset donors had higher generation probabilities. Sampling was restricted to blood, and TCR repertoires in tissue are likely to differ from TCR repertoires in blood. Incomplete sequencing was indicated by rarefaction of sorted-subset datasets, despite the large sequencing depth. Pairwise subsampling indicated that sequencing depth was expected to affect the degree of clonotype sharing among donors. Larger estimated clonotype richness was generally found for naive subsets than for memory subsets. The genetic and exposure-history diversity represented was limited by the small number of donors.

CDR1 SGHDT and CDR2 YYEEEE were looked up in the germline V gene. The CDR3 measures 15 amino acids from cysteine to phenylalanine. The DNA shown is the 45-base CDR3, in frame from base 1. Trimming removed 2 bases from V and 5 bases from J, leaving 16 bases between the germline ends. Using the deep immunoSEQ assay, TCR CDR3 regions were amplified from genomic DNA by multiplex PCR. Genomic DNA extracted from each cell subset was distributed evenly over all wells of several immunoSEQ 96-well plates, and each plate served as one replicate. For sorted subsets, around 200 ng genomic DNA, equal to 25,000 to 35,000 T cell genomes, was loaded into each replicate PCR. Purified libraries were measured with a Qubit 3.0 fluorometer, size-checked on a Bioanalyzer 2100, and measured again with the KAPA Library Quantification kit. Every immunoSEQ 96-well plate was sequenced on a dedicated single-read 150-cycle Illumina NextSeq 550 flow cell. From the authors' description of their analysis: Because the immunoSEQ output included only junctional sequences and no quality scores, the filtering could not be the same as the filtering used for full-length reads. Sequences were annotated with PyIR, a Python wrapper for IgBLAST v1.9, and V/J genes and CDR3 were assigned using IMGT germline references. Reads with weak V/J assignments (E-value above 1e-6), missing CDR3, stop codons, out-of-frame junctions, or ambiguous translated residues were removed. A V3J clonotype was defined by an identical inferred V gene, J gene, and CDR3 amino acid sequence. To compute the percentage overlap between repertoires, the number of shared unique clonotypes was divided by the size of the smaller repertoire. Richness of each repertoire was evaluated using RTK rarefaction, the Chao1 estimator, and Recon v2.1 estimates of unobserved clonotypes. Generation probabilities for all TCRbeta clonotypes obtained by the gDNA method from four donors were computed using OLGA. The clones in this table, taken by TCRdb from immuneACCESS, are in-frame only. Not every clone is retained; where verified, under half of the shortfall comes from an unresolved V gene, and the cause of the rest is unknown. That table gives V, J and clone size, and the DNA gave D and trimming. For this sample there are 1.6 million or so clones; 97% to 99% appear just once. The ten largest account for approximately 0.38% of the sample.

Donors were healthy HIV-negative adults with no recently reported acute infections or vaccinations. Every donor was a Caucasian adult residing in Nashville, Tennessee, USA. CD4+ T cells were enriched through magnetic negative selection, after which naive cells were positively selected on CD45RA and the remaining negative fraction served as the memory subset. Blood was collected by leukapheresis, and PBMCs were isolated by Ficoll-Histopaque density gradient centrifugation and then cryopreserved in liquid nitrogen vapor phase. Analytical flow cytometry was used to check the purity and quantity of every magnetically sorted T cell population. Genomic DNA was isolated from every sorted fraction and measured by UV absorbance on a Nanodrop 2000c. Turning to this clone: What antigen it recognizes has not been identified. No base quality values were provided; no much bigger clone lies one nucleotide off.

Sequences were obtained from naive CD4+ T cells sorted from blood. What this sample's cell subset or site label stands for: CD45RA+ positively selected. The rearranged chain carries TRBV5-6 and TRBJ2-5; perhaps TRBD1 is the D gene, with 5 bases matching. The sequence came from a man under 40 in good health. The CDR3 is CASSLGVTAGETQYF. The nucleotide sequence reads TGTGCCAGCAGCTTAGGAGTGACAGCCGGGGAGACCCAGTACTTC.